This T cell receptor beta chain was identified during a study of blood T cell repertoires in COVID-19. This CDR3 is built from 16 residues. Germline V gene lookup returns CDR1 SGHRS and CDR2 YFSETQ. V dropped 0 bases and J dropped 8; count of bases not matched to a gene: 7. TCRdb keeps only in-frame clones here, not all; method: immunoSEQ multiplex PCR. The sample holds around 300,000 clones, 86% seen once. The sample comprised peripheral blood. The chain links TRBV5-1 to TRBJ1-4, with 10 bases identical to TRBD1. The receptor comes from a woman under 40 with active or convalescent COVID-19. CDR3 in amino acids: CASSLDIRTGGEKLFF. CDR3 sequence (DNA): TGCGCCAGCAGCTTGGATATCAGGACAGGGGGAGAAAAACTGTTTTTT.